Presented here are 16 T cell receptor beta chains from one specimen sequenced in a study of Ad26.COV2.S vaccination and SARS-CoV-2 variants. Treatment defined: 15 to 20 received Ad26.COV2.S at low or high dose, single or two shots; several received placebo; per-sample allocation not given. Samples analyzed were those drawn on day 63 after the first vaccine or placebo injection. Clones were read by immunoSEQ multiplex PCR, and TCRdb kept only the in-frame ones, dropping some. The profile shows around 380,000 clones, less than 90% of them singletons. Sequences were derived from peripheral blood, sampled in a trial of Ad26.COV2.S vaccine versus placebo. These receptors were taken from a person between 18 and 59 years old who received the Ad26.COV2.S COVID-19 vaccine or a placebo.

This chain connects TRBV7-2 to TRBJ1-1; TRBD1 matches 9 bases. The length of the CDR3 is 16 residues. V lost 5 bases and J lost 4; bases outside the gene matches: 11. The germline CDR1 and CDR2 sequences are SGHTA and FQGNSA. CDR3 DNA: TGTGCCAGCAGCCCTCGGACAGGGGAATGGGGCACTGAAGCTTTCTTT. Protein product: CASSPRTGEWGTEAFF. The full variable domain, with the rest looked up from reference TRBV7-2 and TRBJ1-1, is GAGVSQSPSNKVTEKGKDVELRCDPISGHTALYWYRQSLGQGLEFLIYFQGNSAPDKSGLPSDRFSAERTGGSVSTLTIQRTQQEDSAVYLCASSPRTGEWGTEAFFGQGTRLTVV.

J is TRBJ2-2 and V is TRBV27, with D unclear. In germline, CDR1 is MNHEY, CDR2 SMNVEV (reference sequence). Deletions cut 3 bases from V and 1 base from J, with 6 bases between. The CDR3 consists of 14 residues. In DNA form, the CDR3 reads TGTGCCAGCAGTTTCGGAATGAACACCGGGGAGCTGTTTTTT. Amino acid sequence: CASSFGMNTGELFF.

This chain connects TRBV7-8 to TRBJ2-1, with D perhaps being TRBD1 or TRBD2 (5 bases each). There are 15 residues in the CDR3. Trimming stripped 5 bases from V and 7 bases from J, with 18 bases between. Per germline, CDR1 SGHVS and CDR2 FQNEAQ. The chain's CDR3 is CASSPSAGTENEQFF. CDR3 DNA: TGTGCCAGCAGCCCCTCCGCCGGGACGGAAAATGAGCAGTTCTTC.

The V call is TRBV6-1, the J call TRBJ1-4; a weak D match, TRBD1 (5 bases). The V gene lost 1 base and the J gene lost 7 bases, with 13 bases spanning the gap. The germline V gene has CDR1 MNHNS and CDR2 SASEGT. The length of the CDR3 is 15 residues. CDR3 in amino acids: CASSEGAGRAEKLFF. In DNA form, the CDR3 reads TGTGCCAGCAGTGAAGGGGCAGGGAGGGCTGAAAAACTGTTTTTT.

This clone occurred once. This chain uses TRBV3-1 (or the pseudogene TRBV3-2) with TRBJ2-6; 7 bases align to TRBD1. Trimming cost V 4 bases and J 1 base; bases outside gene matches: 1. Per germline, CDR1 LGHDT and CDR2 YNNKEL (reference sequence). CDR3 length equals 15 residues. CDR3 nucleotide sequence: TGTGCCAGCAGCCTACAGGGGTCTGGGGCCAACGTCCTGACTTTC. Protein sequence: CASSLQGSGANVLTF.

The chain recombines TRBV5-1 with TRBJ1-3; D may be TRBD1 (5 bases). The germline V gene has CDR1 SGHRS and CDR2 YFSETQ. V shed 5 bases and J shed 0 bases, with 12 bases lying between them. The length of the CDR3 is 15 residues. The CDR3 sequence is CASRIGQSSGNTIYF. Here the CDR3 DNA reads TGCGCCAGCAGAATTGGACAAAGCTCTGGAAACACCATATATTTT.

The sample holds a few counts of this clone. The chain joins TRBV7-9 to TRBJ1-5, with D unclear. This CDR3 has 18 amino acids. Trimming took 1 base from V and 0 from J, leaving 16 bases between them. Germline V CDR1 and CDR2: SEHNR, FQNEAQ (reference sequence). CDR3 coding DNA: TGTGCCAGCAGCTTAGAGCGGAAGATCGGGCCTAGCAATCAGCCCCAGCATTTT. Its protein is CASSLERKIGPSNQPQHF.

V is TRBV4-3 and J is TRBJ2-3; TRBD2 aligns across 11 bases. The CDR3 runs 18 residues. Trimming took 0 bases from V and 2 from J; bases not matched to a gene: 7. Germline CDR1 LGHNA, CDR2 YSLEER. In DNA form, the CDR3 reads TGCGCCAGCAGCCAAGATCCGTCTAGCGGGAGGTTCACAGATACGCAGTATTTT. Translated: CASSQDPSSGRFTDTQYF.

The V call is TRBV5-6, the J call TRBJ2-1; no clear D. V was shortened by 0 bases and J by 4 bases, with 5 bases between the two germline ends. CDR3 size: 13 residues. CDR1 and CDR2 from the germline V gene are SGHDT and YYEEEE. CDR3 region: CASSLGNYNEQFF. The DNA for the CDR3 is TGTGCCAGCAGCTTGGGGAATTACAATGAGCAGTTCTTC.

This clone was seen a single time. The chain uses TRBV11-2 and TRBJ2-1, with D maybe TRBD2 (5 bases). The CDR3 is 13 amino acids. The germline V gene has CDR1 SGHAT and CDR2 FQNNGV. Trimming cost V 5 bases and J 5 bases, with 10 bases left between them. In DNA form, the CDR3 reads TGTGCCAGCAGCCCGGACTCACACAATGAGCAGTTCTTC. Its translation: CASSPDSHNEQFF.

The genes are TRBV5-5 and TRBJ1-5, with TRBD1 identical over 9 bases. With 0 bases clipped from V and 4 bases from J, the junction kept 2 bases outside the gene matches. CDR3 length equals 15 residues. Germline V CDR1 and CDR2: SGHKS, YYEKEE (reference sequence). The CDR3 loop reads CASSLAGQGNQPQHF. The CDR3 bases are TGTGCCAGCAGCTTGGCAGGACAGGGGAATCAGCCCCAGCATTTT.

V is TRBV19 and J is TRBJ1-3; 7 bases are a match to TRBD1. The CDR3 has 15 amino acids. Looked up from germline, CDR1 is LNHDA and CDR2 is SQIVND (reference sequence). The V and J ends lost 5 bases and 3 bases, in that order; junction bases with no gene match: 7. The CDR3 loop reads CASSPTGEFGNTIYF. CDR3 nucleotide sequence: TGTGCCAGTAGTCCCACAGGGGAATTTGGAAACACCATATATTTT.

The chain employs TRBV6-5 and TRBJ2-7; no firm D call. Germline CDR1 MNHEY, CDR2 SVGAGI. Trimming cost V 3 bases and J 5 bases, with 11 bases left between them. The CDR3 loop spans 13 amino acids. CDR3 amino acids: CASSYRLDNEQYF. CDR3 nucleotide sequence: TGTGCCAGCAGTTATAGGTTAGACAACGAGCAGTACTTC.

V usage is TRBV2 and J usage is TRBJ1-4, with TRBD1 identical over 8 bases. This CDR3 is built from 15 residues. CDR1 and CDR2 (germline): SNHLY, FYNNEI. The ends lost 6 bases at V and 7 bases at J; junction bases unmatched: 10. Here the CDR3 reads CASRPQGAGSEKLFF. In DNA form, the CDR3 reads TGTGCCAGCAGGCCCCAGGGGGCAGGGAGTGAAAAACTGTTTTTT.

J is TRBJ2-1 and V is TRBV4-2; D may be TRBD2 (5 bases). CDR1 is LGHNA, CDR2 YNFKEQ, per germline. Trimming shortened V by 4 bases and J by 0 bases, and 19 bases separated the two germline ends. The CDR3 covers 18 residues. The CDR3 here is CASSPLTGIHHSYNEQFF. CDR3 coding DNA: TGTGCCAGCAGCCCCCTCACGGGGATCCACCACTCCTACAATGAGCAGTTCTTC.

CDR3: CASSRSEGGNTQYF. The CDR3 bases are TGTGCCAGCAGCCGATCGGAGGGAGGAAATACGCAGTATTTT. V gene TRBV3-1 (or the pseudogene TRBV3-2) combines with J gene TRBJ2-3, with TRBD2 as a possible D gene (6 bases). The CDR3 has 14 residues. The V gene's germline CDR1 is LGHDT and CDR2 YNNKEL (reference sequence). V lost 4 bases to trimming and J lost 7 bases, with 15 bases between them.